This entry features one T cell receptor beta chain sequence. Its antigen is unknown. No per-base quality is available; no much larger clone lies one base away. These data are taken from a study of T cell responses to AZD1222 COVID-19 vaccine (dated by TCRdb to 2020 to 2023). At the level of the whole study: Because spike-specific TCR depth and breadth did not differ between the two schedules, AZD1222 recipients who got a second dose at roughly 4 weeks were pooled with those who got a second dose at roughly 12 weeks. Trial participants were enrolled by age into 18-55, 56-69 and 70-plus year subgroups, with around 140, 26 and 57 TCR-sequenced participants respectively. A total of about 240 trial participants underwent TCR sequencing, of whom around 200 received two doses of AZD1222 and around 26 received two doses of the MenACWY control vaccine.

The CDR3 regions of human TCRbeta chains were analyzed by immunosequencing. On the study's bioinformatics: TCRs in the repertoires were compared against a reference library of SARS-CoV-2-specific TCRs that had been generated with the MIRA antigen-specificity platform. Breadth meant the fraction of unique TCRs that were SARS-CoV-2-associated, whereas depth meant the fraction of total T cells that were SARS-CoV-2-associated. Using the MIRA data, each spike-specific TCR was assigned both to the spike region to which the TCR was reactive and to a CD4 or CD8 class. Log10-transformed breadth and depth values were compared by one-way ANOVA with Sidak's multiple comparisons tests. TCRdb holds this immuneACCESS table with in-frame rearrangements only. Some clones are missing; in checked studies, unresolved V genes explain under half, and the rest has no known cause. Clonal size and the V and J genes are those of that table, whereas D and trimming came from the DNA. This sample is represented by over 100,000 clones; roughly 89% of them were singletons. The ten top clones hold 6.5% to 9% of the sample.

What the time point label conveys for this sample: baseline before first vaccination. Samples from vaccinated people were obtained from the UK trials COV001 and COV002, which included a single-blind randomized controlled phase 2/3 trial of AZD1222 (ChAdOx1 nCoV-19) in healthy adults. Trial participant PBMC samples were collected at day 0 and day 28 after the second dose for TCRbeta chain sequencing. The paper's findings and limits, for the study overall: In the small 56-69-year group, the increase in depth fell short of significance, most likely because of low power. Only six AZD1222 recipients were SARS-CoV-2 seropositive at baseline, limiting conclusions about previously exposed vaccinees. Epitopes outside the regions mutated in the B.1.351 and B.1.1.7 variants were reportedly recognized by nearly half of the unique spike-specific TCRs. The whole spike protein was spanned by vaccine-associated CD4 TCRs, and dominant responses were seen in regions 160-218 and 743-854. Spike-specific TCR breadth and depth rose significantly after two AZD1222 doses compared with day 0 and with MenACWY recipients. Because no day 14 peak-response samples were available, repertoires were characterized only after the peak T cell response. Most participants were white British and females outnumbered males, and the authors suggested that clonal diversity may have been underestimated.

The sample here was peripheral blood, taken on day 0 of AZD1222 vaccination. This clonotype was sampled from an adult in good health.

The CDR3 amino acid sequence is: CATRDSQSGAEAFF. The nucleotide sequence is given as TGTGCCACCCGGGACAGCCAATCCGGAGCTGAAGCTTTCTTT. The chain employs TRBV2 and TRBJ1-1; TRBD1 matches 7 bases in the middle. The germline V end is reduced by 10 bases and the J end by 6 bases; junction bases left unmatched: 14. Spanning cysteine to phenylalanine, the CDR3 consists of 14 amino acids. The sequence is cut down to CDR3 DNA, 42 bases in frame from base 1. Per the germline V gene, SNHLY is the CDR1 and FYNNEI is the CDR2. Joined to the reference TRBV2 and TRBJ1-1 proteins, this CDR3 gives the full variable domain: EPEVTQTPSHQVTQMGQEVILRCVPISNHLYFYWYRQILGQKVEFLVSFYNNEISEKSEIFDDQFSVERPDGSNFTLKIRSTKLEDSAMYFCATRDSQSGAEAFFGQGTRLTVV.